These 9 T cell receptor beta chains originate from one sample sequenced in a study of blood T cell repertoires in COVID-19. TCRdb's copy holds only in-frame clones and misses some; the assay was immunoSEQ multiplex PCR. The table records 90,000 to 120,000 clones, around 82% of them present only once. Sequencing input: peripheral blood. The receptors stem from a human donor in a cohort sampled during active COVID-19.

The chain is built from TRBV29-1 and TRBJ1-1; the D is unclear. This CDR3 has 10 residues. Germline CDR1 SQVTM, CDR2 ANQGSEA. Trimming pared 5 bases from V and 8 bases from J, leaving 9 bases between. CDR3 sequence: CSVLGREAFF. As DNA, the CDR3 is TGCAGCGTTCTGGGCCGCGAAGCTTTCTTT.

This rearrangement joins TRBV28 to TRBJ1-5, with D perhaps TRBD1 (6 bases). This CDR3 is built from 15 residues. Germline V gene lookup returns CDR1 MDHEN and CDR2 SYDVKM. The V and J ends lost 8 bases and 3 bases respectively, with 17 bases between them. CDR3 sequence reads: CASSSNRDTNQPQHF. CDR3 in DNA: TGTGCCAGCTCCTCCAACCGGGACACCAATCAGCCCCAGCATTTT. Variable domain in full (rest from reference TRBV28 and TRBJ1-5): DVKVTQSSRYLVKRTGEKVFLECVQDMDHENMFWYRQDPGLGLRLIYFSYDVKMKEKGDIPEGYSVSREKKERFSLILESASTNQTSMYLCASSSNRDTNQPQHFGDGTRLSIL.

V gene TRBV11-2 combines with J gene TRBJ1-1, with TRBD1 identical over 7 bases. The J segment lost 6 bases and the V segment lost 3 bases, leaving 4 bases of the junction unmatched. Germline V gives CDR1 SGHAT, CDR2 FQNNGV. The CDR3 spans 13 residues. Here the CDR3 reads CASSLMQGAEAFF. The CDR3 region has the DNA TGTGCCAGCAGCTTGATGCAGGGGGCTGAAGCTTTCTTT.

The V and J genes are TRBV27 and TRBJ1-2; 10 bases are a match to TRBD1. The germline CDR1 and CDR2 sequences are MNHEY and SMNVEV (reference sequence). The CDR3 is made up of 16 amino acids. Unmatched junction bases numbered 10, after V lost 5 bases and J lost 4 bases. CDR3 amino acids: CASSRRGDRGTYGYTF. In DNA form, the CDR3 reads TGTGCCAGCAGTCGCCGAGGGGACAGGGGTACCTATGGCTACACCTTC.

V gene TRBV6-2 or TRBV6-3 combines with J gene TRBJ2-7; D might be TRBD2 (5 bases). Germline V gives CDR1 MNHEY, CDR2 SVGEGT. CDR3 length equals 17 residues. Trimming shortened V by 2 bases and J by 3 bases, and 20 bases separated the two germline ends. CDR3 sequence reads: CASSYKREGARFYEQYV. In DNA, the CDR3 is TGTGCCAGCAGTTACAAACGAGAGGGAGCCCGTTTCTACGAGCAGTACGTC.

The chain couples TRBV28 to TRBJ1-2, with D maybe TRBD1 (6 bases). The CDR3 sequence is 13 residues long. Deletions cut 6 bases from V and 8 bases from J, with 16 bases between. The germline CDR1 and CDR2 sequences are MDHEN and SYDVKM. The CDR3 coding sequence is TGTGCCAGCAGCCTAGGGGGTTGGGGAGGCTACACCTTC. This codes for CASSLGGWGGYTF.

This clone was picked up a small number of times. V and J are TRBV11-2 and TRBJ2-7; TRBD1 might be the D (5 bases). Trimming pared 5 bases from V and 2 bases from J, leaving 13 bases between. Germline assignment: CDR1 SGHAT and CDR2 FQNNGV. This CDR3 is 14 amino acids long. The DNA of the CDR3 is TGTGCCAGCAGCCCAGGCAGGGTAACCTACGAGCAGTACGTC. It encodes CASSPGRVTYEQYV.

This clone was observed a single time. The chain couples TRBV5-6 to TRBJ1-2; possible D gene TRBD1, 5 bases. The CDR3 consists of 16 residues. CDR1 is SGHDT, CDR2 YYEEEE, per germline. V was pared by 3 bases and J by 1 base, with 16 bases between. The CDR3 DNA is TGTGCCAGCAGCTCAACGGGGGAGCGAATTAACTATGGCTACACCTTC. Encoded protein: CASSSTGERINYGYTF.

This chain joins TRBV19 and TRBJ1-2; no definite D call. The CDR3 extends over 16 amino acids. Looked up from germline, CDR1 is LNHDA and CDR2 is SQIVND (reference sequence). Trimming removed 6 bases from V and 3 bases from J, with 20 bases in between. The CDR3 coding sequence is TGTGCCAGTAGCTCTTTAGAGAGCCCTGAGGACTATGGCTACACCTTC. As protein: CASSSLESPEDYGYTF.